The clone carrying this T cell receptor (beta chain) has ten or more counts. The PBMCs originated from over 9 ml of fresh peripheral blood. The data stem from a study of Graves' ophthalmopathy and Graves' hyperthyroidism. As the template, RNA transcripts were used to amplify TCR beta CDR3 regions. Second-round multiplex PCR came after a first-round RT-PCR that employed HTBI primers. TCRdb re-called the multiplex PCR reads through MiXCR, storing one row per CDR3 protein. The sample shows approximately 480,000 distinct CDR3 sequences, approximately 15% of them seen only once. Germline V gene lookup returns CDR1 SGHAT and CDR2 FQNNGV. CDR3 length: 14 amino acids. Trimming took 3 bases from V and 2 from J, leaving 7 bases between them.

J is TRBJ1-4 and V is TRBV11-2; D unresolved. The sequencing input was blood. The receptor comes from a woman under 40 with Graves' ophthalmopathy. DNA for the CDR3: TGTGCCAGCAGCTTGAGTGGCACTAATGAAAAACTGTTTTTT. Amino acids: CASSLSGTNEKLFF. Looking up the rest from reference TRBV11-2 and TRBJ1-4 gives the full variable domain: EAGVAQSPRYKIIEKRQSVAFWCNPISGHATLYWYQQILGQGPKLLIQFQNNGVVDDSQLPKDRFSAERLKGVDSTLKIQPAKLEDSAVYLCASSLSGTNEKLFFGSGTQLSVL.